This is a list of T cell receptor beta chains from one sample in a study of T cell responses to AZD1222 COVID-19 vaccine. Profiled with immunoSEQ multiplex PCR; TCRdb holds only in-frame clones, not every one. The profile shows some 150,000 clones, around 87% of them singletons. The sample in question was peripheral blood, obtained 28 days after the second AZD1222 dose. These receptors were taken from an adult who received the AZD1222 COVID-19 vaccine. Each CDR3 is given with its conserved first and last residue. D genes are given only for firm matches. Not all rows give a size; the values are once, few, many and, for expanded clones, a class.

CASKAGRLYEQYF | TGTGCCAGCAAGGCGGGACGGCTCTACGAGCAGTACTTC | few | . | TRBJ2-7 | TRBV2
CASAVTSGSSIEQFF | TGTGCCAGCGCGGTTACTAGCGGGAGTTCCATTGAGCAGTTCTTC | . | TRBD2 | TRBJ2-1 | TRBV18
CASSLSGSTEAFF | TGTGCCAGCAGTTTGTCGGGAAGCACTGAAGCTTTCTTT | . | . | TRBJ1-1 | TRBV12-3/TRBV12-4
CASSLGQGRSGELFF | TGTGCCAGCAGCCTGGGACAGGGAAGGAGCGGGGAGCTGTTTTTT | . | TRBD1 | TRBJ2-2 | TRBV7-9
CASSGTGQWGYTF | TGTGCCAGCAGCGGGACAGGCCAATGGGGCTACACCTTC | . | TRBD1 | TRBJ1-2 | TRBV6-5
CASSQTGDLYNEQFF | TGTGCCAGCTCGCAGACAGGGGATCTCTACAATGAGCAGTTCTTC | . | TRBD1 | TRBJ2-1 | TRBV18
CASSSQGGGNTEAFF | TGTGCCAGCAGCTCCCAAGGGGGGGGTAACACTGAAGCTTTCTTT | . | . | TRBJ1-1 | TRBV7-2
CASSLDRFGETQYF | TGTGCCAGCAGCCTAGACAGGTTCGGGGAGACCCAGTACTTC | . | . | TRBJ2-5 | TRBV7-3
CASSHKNSPLHF | TGTGCCAGCAGTCACAAAAATTCACCCCTCCACTTT | . | . | TRBJ1-6 | TRBV6-5
CASRSGVLTGELFF | TGTGCCAGCAGATCGGGAGTTTTGACCGGGGAGCTGTTTTTT | . | . | TRBJ2-2 | TRBV6-5
CASSPGTRPVNTGELFF | TGCGCCAGCAGCCCCGGGACTAGACCTGTGAACACCGGGGAGCTGTTTTTT | once | TRBD2 | TRBJ2-2 | TRBV5-1
CASSLADRATGTSGRATDTQYF | TGTGCCAGCAGCTTAGCAGATAGGGCCACCGGGACTAGCGGGAGGGCCACAGATACGCAGTATTTT | few | TRBD2 | TRBJ2-3 | TRBV7-2
CASSAGRKSSYEQYF | TGTGCCAGCAGCGCCGGACGCAAGAGCTCCTACGAGCAGTACTTC | few | . | TRBJ2-7 | TRBV7-2
CASSIRGGGYTF | TGTGCCAGTAGTATAAGGGGTGGAGGCTACACCTTC | . | . | TRBJ1-2 | TRBV19
CAGGSDRAGYGYTF | TGTGCCGGAGGAAGCGACAGGGCTGGATATGGCTACACCTTC | . | TRBD1 | TRBJ1-2 | TRBV6-5
CASGAGDGETQYF | TGTGCCAGCGGAGCGGGAGACGGAGAGACCCAGTACTTC | . | TRBD2 | TRBJ2-5 | TRBV19
CASSQDFGASGRFTDTQYF | TGTGCCAGCAGCCAAGATTTTGGCGCTAGCGGGAGATTCACAGATACGCAGTATTTT | . | TRBD2 | TRBJ2-3 | TRBV3-1/TRBV3-2
CASSQRGGDIQYF | TGTGCCAGCAGCCAAAGGGGAGGGGACATTCAGTACTTC | . | TRBD2 | TRBJ2-4 | TRBV4-2
CAISGGGGHQETQYF | TGTGCCATCAGTGGAGGGGGGGGTCACCAAGAGACCCAGTACTTC | . | . | TRBJ2-5 | TRBV10-3
CASSTMGGPSYNEQFF | TGTGCCAGCAGCACTATGGGCGGACCCTCCTACAATGAGCAGTTCTTC | . | . | TRBJ2-1 | TRBV7-2
CSGGHEAYGYTF | TGCAGCGGGGGCCATGAAGCCTATGGCTACACCTTC | . | . | TRBJ1-2 | TRBV29-1
CASSIRGTGVYEQYF | TGTGCCAGTAGTATCCGTGGGACAGGGGTCTACGAGCAGTACTTC | . | TRBD1 | TRBJ2-7 | TRBV19